This T cell receptor (beta chain) was captured in a study of post-analysis software for immune sequencing data. Study-wide context: Disease trajectories encompassed relapsing-remitting, secondary progressive and progressive-relapsing multiple sclerosis.

Broader study findings: With TRBV5-6, TRBV5-1 and TRBV20-1 included, about 5 TRBV segments were more frequent in patients than in controls. Those samples that were prepared in the same batch co-clustered strongly by F measure. Multiple sclerosis patients showed significantly lower normalized Chao1 diversity than controls did.

The TCR beta cDNA libraries contained unique molecular identifiers. Each sample of roughly 0.9 to 11 million input T cells yielded about 500,000 cDNA molecules, so each molecule approximated one T cell. TCRdb processed the PCR reads anew with MiXCR; each CDR3 protein has one entry. The data show fewer than 900,000 distinct CDR3 sequences, under 60% seen once. The CDR3 sequence is 13 residues long. The V end lost 7 bases, the J end lost 1 base, and 9 bases lay between the germline ends. The germline V gene has CDR1 ENHRY and CDR2 SYGVKD. Comments on this clonotype: Its antigen remains unknown.

The rearrangement joins TRBV10-3 to TRBJ2-3; D could derive from TRBD1 or TRBD2 (5 bases each). The receptor was derived from a girl between 5 and 17 years old with multiple sclerosis. Sequencing was performed on blood. This CDR3 is CAIKEGRTDTQYF. CDR3 nucleotides: TGTGCCATCAAAGAGGGGCGCACAGATACGCAGTATTTT.